This TCR beta chain was retrieved from a study of blood T cell repertoires in COVID-19. Turning to the study itself: There were acute and convalescent COVID-19 samples, and they came from the United States, Italy and Spain. Sample material is recorded as cDNA or gDNA derived from T cells, B-cell-depleted T cells, or PBMCs.

V dropped 6 bases and J dropped 2 bases, with 16 bases sitting between them. The CDR3 extends over 15 amino acids. Germline V CDR1 and CDR2: MNHEY, SMNVEV (reference sequence). Per the study methods: The authors estimated nucleated cell counts from reference gene primer amplification. Data came from immunoSEQ multiplex PCR; TCRdb stores just in-frame clones and leaves some out. The V and J calls and clone size are taken from that table; D and trimming were inferred from the DNA. The sample comprises about 140,000 clones, approximately 88% of which are singletons, and roughly 30% rests with the top ten.

This sequence was found in a human donor in a cohort sampled during active COVID-19. This sequence joins TRBV27 and TRBJ2-5; weak D call: TRBD1 (6 bases). The sequenced material came from peripheral blood. As DNA, the CDR3 is TGTGCCAGCAGCTCCGGGACATCTCCTCAAGAGACCCAGTACTTC. Its translation: CASSSGTSPQETQYF.